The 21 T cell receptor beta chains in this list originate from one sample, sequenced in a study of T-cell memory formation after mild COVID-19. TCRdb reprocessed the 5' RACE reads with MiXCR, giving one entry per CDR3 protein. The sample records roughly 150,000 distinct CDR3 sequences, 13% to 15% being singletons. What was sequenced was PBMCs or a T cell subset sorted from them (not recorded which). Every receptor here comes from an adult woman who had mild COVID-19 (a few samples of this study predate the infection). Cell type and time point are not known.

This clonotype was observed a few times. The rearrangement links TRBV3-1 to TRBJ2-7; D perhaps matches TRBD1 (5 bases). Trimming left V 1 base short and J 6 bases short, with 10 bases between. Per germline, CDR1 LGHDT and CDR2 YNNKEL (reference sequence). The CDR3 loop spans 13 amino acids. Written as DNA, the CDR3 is TGTGCCAGCAGCCAAGGGGGCTTTGCCGAGCAGTACTTC. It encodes CASSQGGFAEQYF.

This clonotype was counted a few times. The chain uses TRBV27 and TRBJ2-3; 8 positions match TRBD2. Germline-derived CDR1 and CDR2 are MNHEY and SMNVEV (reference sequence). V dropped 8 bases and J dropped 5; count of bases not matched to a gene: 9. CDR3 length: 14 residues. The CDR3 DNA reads TGTGCCAGCTCATCGGGGGGGCCAGTAGATACGCAGTATTTT. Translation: CASSSGGPVDTQYF.

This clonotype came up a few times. Here the CDR3 reads CASSLSGASGAQYF. For the CDR3, the DNA is TGTGCCAGCAGTCTGTCGGGGGCCTCCGGGGCCCAGTACTTC. The chain recombines TRBV12-3 or TRBV12-4 with TRBJ2-5, with D perhaps given as TRBD1 or TRBD2 (6 bases each). The CDR3 runs 14 residues. V was trimmed by 5 bases and J by 9 bases, leaving 19 bases between them.

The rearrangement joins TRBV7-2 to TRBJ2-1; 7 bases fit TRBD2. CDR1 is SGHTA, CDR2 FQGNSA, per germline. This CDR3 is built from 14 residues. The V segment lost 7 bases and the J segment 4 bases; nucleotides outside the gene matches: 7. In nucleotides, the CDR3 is TGTGCCAGCACCCCCTGGGAGGGATACAATGAGCAGTTCTTC. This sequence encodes CASTPWEGYNEQFF.

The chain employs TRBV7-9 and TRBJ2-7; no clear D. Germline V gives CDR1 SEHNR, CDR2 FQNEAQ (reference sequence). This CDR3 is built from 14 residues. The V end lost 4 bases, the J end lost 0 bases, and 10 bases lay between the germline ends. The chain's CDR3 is CASSSETSSYEQYF. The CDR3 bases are TGTGCCAGCAGCTCGGAAACAAGCTCCTACGAGCAGTACTTC.

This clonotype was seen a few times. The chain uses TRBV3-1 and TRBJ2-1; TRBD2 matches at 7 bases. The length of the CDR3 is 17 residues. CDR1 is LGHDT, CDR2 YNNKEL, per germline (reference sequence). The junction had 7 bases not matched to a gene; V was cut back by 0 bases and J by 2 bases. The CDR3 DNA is TGTGCCAGCAGCCAAGAAGGCGGGAGAGGGACCTACAATGAGCAGTTCTTC. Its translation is CASSQEGGRGTYNEQFF.

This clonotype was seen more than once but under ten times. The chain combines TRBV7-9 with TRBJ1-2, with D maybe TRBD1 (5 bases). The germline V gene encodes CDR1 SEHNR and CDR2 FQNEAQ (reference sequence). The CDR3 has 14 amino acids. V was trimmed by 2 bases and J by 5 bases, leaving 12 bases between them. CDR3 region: CASSLSGALYGYTF. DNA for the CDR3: TGTGCCAGCAGCTTAAGCGGGGCCCTATATGGCTACACCTTC.

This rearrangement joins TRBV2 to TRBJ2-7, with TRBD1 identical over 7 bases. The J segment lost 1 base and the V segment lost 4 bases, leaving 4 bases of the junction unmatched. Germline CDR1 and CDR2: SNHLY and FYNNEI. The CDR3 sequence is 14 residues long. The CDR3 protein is CASSAVRGSYEQYF. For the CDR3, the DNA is TGTGCCAGCAGTGCCGTCAGGGGGTCCTACGAGCAGTACTTC.

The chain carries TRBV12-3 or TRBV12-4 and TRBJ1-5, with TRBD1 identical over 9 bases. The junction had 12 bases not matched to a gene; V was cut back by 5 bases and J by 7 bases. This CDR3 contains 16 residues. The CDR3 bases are TGTGCCAGCAGTCCGGATGGAACAGGGGGCGGACAGCCCCAGCATTTT. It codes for CASSPDGTGGGQPQHF.

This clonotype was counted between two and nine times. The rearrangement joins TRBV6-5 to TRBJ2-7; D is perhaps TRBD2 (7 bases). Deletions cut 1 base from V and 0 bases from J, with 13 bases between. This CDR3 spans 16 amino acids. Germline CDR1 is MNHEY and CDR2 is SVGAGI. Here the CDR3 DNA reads TGTGCCAGCAGTTACTGGGGGGGCGAAACCTCCTACGAGCAGTACTTC. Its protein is CASSYWGGETSYEQYF.

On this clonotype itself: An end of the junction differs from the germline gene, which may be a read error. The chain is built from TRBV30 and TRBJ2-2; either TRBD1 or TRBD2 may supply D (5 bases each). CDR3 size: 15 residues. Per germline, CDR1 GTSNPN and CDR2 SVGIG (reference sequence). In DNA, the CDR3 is TGTGCCTGGAGGCCGGGACCCCTGAACACCGGGGATCTGTTTTTT. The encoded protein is CAWRPGPLNTGDLFF.

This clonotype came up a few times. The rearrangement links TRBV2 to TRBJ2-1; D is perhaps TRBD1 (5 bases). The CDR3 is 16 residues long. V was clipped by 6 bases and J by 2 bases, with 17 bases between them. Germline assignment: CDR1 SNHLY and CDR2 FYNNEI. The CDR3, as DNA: TGTGCCAGCAGATCCAGGGCGAACTTACCCTACAATGAGCAGTTCTTC. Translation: CASRSRANLPYNEQFF.

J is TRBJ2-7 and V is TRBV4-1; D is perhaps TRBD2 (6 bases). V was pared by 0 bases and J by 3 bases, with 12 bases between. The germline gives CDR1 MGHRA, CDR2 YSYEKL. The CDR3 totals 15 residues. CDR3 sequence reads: CASSQDMGGDYEQYF. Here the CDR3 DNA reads TGCGCCAGCAGCCAAGATATGGGGGGTGACTACGAGCAGTACTTC.

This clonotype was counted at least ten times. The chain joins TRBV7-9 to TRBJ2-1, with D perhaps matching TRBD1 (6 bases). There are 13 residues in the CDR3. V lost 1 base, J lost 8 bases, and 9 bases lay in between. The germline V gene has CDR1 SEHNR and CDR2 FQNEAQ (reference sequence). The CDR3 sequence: CASSLGGGDEQFF. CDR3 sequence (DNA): TGTGCCAGCAGCTTAGGAGGGGGAGATGAGCAGTTCTTC.

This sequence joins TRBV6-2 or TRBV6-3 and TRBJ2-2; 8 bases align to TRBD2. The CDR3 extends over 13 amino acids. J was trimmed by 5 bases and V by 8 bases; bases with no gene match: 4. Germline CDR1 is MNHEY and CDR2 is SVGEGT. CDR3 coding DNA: TGTGCCAGCGTAGCGGGATTGACCGGGGAGCTGTTTTTT. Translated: CASVAGLTGELFF.

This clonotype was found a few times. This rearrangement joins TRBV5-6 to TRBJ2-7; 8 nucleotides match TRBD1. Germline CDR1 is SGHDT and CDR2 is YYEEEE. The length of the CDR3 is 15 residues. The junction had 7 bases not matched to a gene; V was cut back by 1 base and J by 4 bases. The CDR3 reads CASSLWAGGGYEQYF. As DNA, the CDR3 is TGTGCCAGCAGCTTGTGGGCAGGGGGCGGATACGAGCAGTACTTC.

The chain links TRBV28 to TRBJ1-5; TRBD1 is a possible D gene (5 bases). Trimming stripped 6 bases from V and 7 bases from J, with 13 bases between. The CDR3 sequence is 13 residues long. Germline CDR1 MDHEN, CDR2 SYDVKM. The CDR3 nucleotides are TGTGCCAGCAGGGAGACGAAGGGGCAGCCCCAGCATTTT. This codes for CASRETKGQPQHF.

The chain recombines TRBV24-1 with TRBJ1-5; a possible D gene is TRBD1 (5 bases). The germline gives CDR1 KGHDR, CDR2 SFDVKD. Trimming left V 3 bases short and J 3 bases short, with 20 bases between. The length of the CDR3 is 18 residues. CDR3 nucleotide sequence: TGTGCCACCAGTGATGCGACAGAATTCCCAACAATCAATCAGCCCCAGCATTTT. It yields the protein CATSDATEFPTINQPQHF.

CDR3 DNA: TGTGCCAGCAGTTTACGTCTAGTTCATGAGCAGTTCTTC. It specifies CASSLRLVHEQFF. The chain carries TRBV12-3 or TRBV12-4 and TRBJ2-1; unclear D gene. The ends were cut back, 2 bases at V and 8 bases at J, with 10 bases in the middle. This CDR3 has 13 residues.

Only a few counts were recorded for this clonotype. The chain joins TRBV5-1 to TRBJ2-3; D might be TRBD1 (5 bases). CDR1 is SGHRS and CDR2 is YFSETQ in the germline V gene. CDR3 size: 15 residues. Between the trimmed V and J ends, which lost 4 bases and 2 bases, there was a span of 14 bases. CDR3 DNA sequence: TGCGCCAGCAGCCGGTCAGGGTCCGCCACAGATACGCAGTATTTT. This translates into CASSRSGSATDTQYF.

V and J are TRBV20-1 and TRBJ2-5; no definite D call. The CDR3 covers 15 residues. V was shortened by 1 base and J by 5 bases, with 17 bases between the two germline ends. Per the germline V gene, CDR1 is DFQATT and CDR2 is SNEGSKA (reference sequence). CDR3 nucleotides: TGCAGTGCTAGAGTCCCAGCCTCGAGATTGGAGACCCAGTACTTC. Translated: CSARVPASRLETQYF.